What follows are 21 T cell receptor beta chains derived from one specimen sequenced in a study of control samples from healthy donors and cancer patients. Data came from immunoSEQ multiplex PCR; TCRdb stores just in-frame clones and leaves some out. The sample holds 80,000 to 100,000 clones, around 90% seen once. The sample was blood. These receptors were collected from a man in his thirties or forties in good health.

The chain uses TRBV21-1 and TRBJ2-3; TRBD1 is taken as the D call from the table, unchecked against the DNA. TRBV21-1 is deemed a pseudogene. This CDR3 is built from 20 residues. CDR3 sequence: CASSKDPGRAIRPSTDTQYF. CDR3 nucleotides: TGTGCCAGCAGCAAAGATCCGGGCAGGGCCATTCGACCTAGCACAGATACGCAGTATTTT.

The chain joins TRBV21-1 to TRBJ2-1. TRBV21-1 corresponds to a pseudogene. The CDR3 length is 16 residues. CDR3 sequence: CASSKARTADDNEQFF. The CDR3 nucleotides read TGTGCCAGCAGCAAAGCCCGGACCGCCGATGACAATGAGCAGTTCTTC.

V is TRBV28 and J is TRBJ1-1; 10 nucleotides match TRBD1. With V trimmed by 3 bases and J by 4 bases, 2 bases remained unmatched. The CDR3 covers 14 residues. The germline V gene has CDR1 MDHEN and CDR2 SYDVKM. The CDR3: CASSFGQGGTEAFF. In DNA, the CDR3 is TGTGCCAGCAGTTTCGGACAGGGGGGCACTGAAGCTTTCTTT.

V usage is TRBV4-1 and J usage is TRBJ2-2, with 10 nucleotides matching TRBD2. The V gene's germline CDR1 is MGHRA and CDR2 YSYEKL. Trimming took 3 bases from V and 6 from J; bases not matched to a gene: 4. The CDR3 covers 15 residues. The CDR3 sequence: CASSQGLAGAGELFF. CDR3 sequence (DNA): TGCGCCAGCAGCCAGGGGCTAGCGGGAGCCGGGGAGCTGTTTTTT.

This clone was found many times. The rearrangement uses TRBV6-1 and TRBJ2-7; tentatively, D is TRBD1 (5 bases). From germline, CDR1 is MNHNS and CDR2 SASEGT. V dropped 2 bases and J dropped 8 bases, with 10 bases sitting between them. The CDR3 is made up of 12 amino acids. The CDR3 nucleotides are TGTGCCAGCAGTGAAACAGGATGGAAGCAGTACTTC. Translated, it gives CASSETGWKQYF.

J is TRBJ2-7 and V is TRBV2, with D perhaps matching TRBD1 (6 bases). Germline V gives CDR1 SNHLY, CDR2 FYNNEI. The CDR3 runs to 13 residues. Trimming removed 6 bases from V and 12 bases from J, with 21 bases in between. CDR3 sequence reads: CASRGYRDIGWYF. CDR3 in DNA: TGTGCCAGCAGGGGATACCGGGACATTGGGTGGTACTTC. Looking up the rest from reference TRBV2 and TRBJ2-7 gives the full variable domain: EPEVTQTPSHQVTQMGQEVILRCVPISNHLYFYWYRQILGQKVEFLVSFYNNEISEKSEIFDDQFSVERPDGSNFTLKIRSTKLEDSAMYFCASRGYRDIGWYFGPGTRLTVT.

The chain carries TRBV7-2 and TRBJ1-1; D not certain. This CDR3 has 13 residues. Germline CDR1 and CDR2: SGHTA and FQGNSA. The V and J ends lost 3 bases and 5 bases respectively, with 10 bases between them. CDR3 coding DNA: TGTGCCAGCAGCTTGCGTACACGGACTGAAGCTTTCTTT. The encoded protein is CASSLRTRTEAFF.

The chain carries TRBV4-2 and TRBJ2-2; 10 bases agree with TRBD2. With V trimmed by 0 bases and J by 3 bases, 10 bases remained unmatched. The germline V gene encodes CDR1 LGHNA and CDR2 YNFKEQ. The CDR3 totals 19 residues. CDR3 amino acids: CASSQDPLGLAEYTGELFF. The CDR3 nucleotides are TGTGCCAGCAGCCAAGATCCATTAGGACTAGCGGAATACACCGGGGAGCTGTTTTTT.

The chain uses TRBV27 and TRBJ1-2, with D uncertain. V was pared by 2 bases and J by 5 bases, with 15 bases between. The CDR3 runs to 15 residues. Germline lookup yields CDR1 MNHEY and CDR2 SMNVEV (reference sequence). The CDR3 is CASSLVAPGAYGYTF. The CDR3 DNA sequence: TGTGCCAGCAGTTTAGTAGCCCCGGGAGCATATGGCTACACCTTC.

The J gene is TRBJ1-6, the V gene TRBV7-2, with D maybe TRBD1 (6 bases). The CDR3 consists of 16 residues. V was shortened by 5 bases and J by 10 bases, with 21 bases between the two germline ends. Germline-derived CDR1 and CDR2 are SGHTA and FQGNSA. The CDR3: CASSLQSQGRGSPLHF. In DNA, the CDR3 is TGTGCCAGCAGCCTACAATCACAGGGTAGAGGCTCACCCCTCCACTTT.

This chain joins TRBV2 and TRBJ2-3, with D possibly TRBD2 on 5 matching bases. CDR3 size: 16 residues. Trimming removed 1 base from V and 4 bases from J, with 15 bases in between. The V gene's germline CDR1 is SNHLY and CDR2 FYNNEI. Here the CDR3 reads CASSEVERRTSDTQYF. CDR3 sequence (DNA): TGTGCCAGCAGTGAAGTAGAGCGGCGGACCTCAGATACGCAGTATTTT.

The genes are TRBV7-3 and TRBJ2-1; TRBD2 aligns across 7 bases. J gave up 10 bases and V 4 bases, and 4 bases lay outside the gene matches. The CDR3 extends over 12 amino acids. CDR1 and CDR2 from the germline V gene are SGHTA and FQGTGA. CDR3 residues: CASSSSGGEQFF. CDR3 in DNA: TGTGCCAGCAGCTCCTCGGGAGGAGAGCAGTTCTTC.

V gene TRBV9 combines with J gene TRBJ2-7; D gene unclear. The germline V gene has CDR1 SGDLS and CDR2 YYNGEE. The CDR3 has 14 amino acids. Trimming left V 2 bases short and J 0 bases short, with 9 bases between. The CDR3 nucleotides are TGTGCCAGCAGCGTCACGGCGAGCTCCTACGAGCAGTACTTC. Translation gives CASSVTASSYEQYF.

The chain is built from TRBV27 and TRBJ2-4; perhaps TRBD1 as D (6 bases). Trimming removed 4 bases from V and 0 bases from J, with 13 bases in between. The germline V gene has CDR1 MNHEY and CDR2 SMNVEV (reference sequence). There are 16 residues in the CDR3. The CDR3 nucleotides are TGTGCCAGCAGTTCACCGGGACAACGAGCCAAAAACATTCAGTACTTC. Protein sequence: CASSSPGQRAKNIQYF.

This clone is medium-sized by share. The chain employs TRBV3-1 (or the pseudogene TRBV3-2) and TRBJ1-2; possible D gene TRBD1, 6 bases. The CDR3 totals 13 residues. CDR1 and CDR2 (germline): LGHDT, YNNKEL (reference sequence). V lost 5 bases and J 2 bases, leaving 9 bases between the germline ends. Written as DNA, the CDR3 is TGTGCCAGCAGCAACGACAGGAACTATGGCTACACCTTC. Translating it yields CASSNDRNYGYTF.

V usage is TRBV2 and J usage is TRBJ1-4, with 7 bases lining up with TRBD1. Losses at the gene ends were 6 bases for V and 3 bases for J; bases not matched to a gene: 7. This CDR3 is 15 amino acids long. Germline V gene lookup returns CDR1 SNHLY and CDR2 FYNNEI. The CDR3 loop reads CASSGLQGSNEKLFF. The CDR3 nucleotides are TGTGCCAGCAGCGGACTACAGGGGTCTAATGAAAAACTGTTTTTT.

The chain recombines TRBV30 with TRBJ2-3; 8 nucleotides agree with TRBD2. J lost 0 bases, V lost 0 bases, and 14 bases had no gene match. This CDR3 spans 19 amino acids. The germline V gene encodes CDR1 GTSNPN and CDR2 SVGIG (reference sequence). DNA for the CDR3: TGTGCCTGGAGTGTACCTAGCGGGCACGGACCTGCAAGCACAGATACGCAGTATTTT. Protein product: CAWSVPSGHGPASTDTQYF.

This chain uses TRBV2 with TRBJ1-3; possibly TRBD1 for D (5 bases). Trimming cost V 8 bases and J 0 bases, with 17 bases left between them. The CDR3 runs to 16 residues. Germline V lookup: CDR1 SNHLY, CDR2 FYNNEI. The CDR3 DNA is TGTGCCAGCCTTGATCCCGGGACCTTCTCTGGAAACACCATATATTTT. Its translation: CASLDPGTFSGNTIYF. Combining the CDR3 with reference TRBV2 and TRBJ1-3 gives the whole variable domain EPEVTQTPSHQVTQMGQEVILRCVPISNHLYFYWYRQILGQKVEFLVSFYNNEISEKSEIFDDQFSVERPDGSNFTLKIRSTKLEDSAMYFCASLDPGTFSGNTIYFGEGSWLTVV.

CDR3 in DNA: TGTGCCAGCAGCGGGGTAAGCGGGAGGGTCCCCGAGCAGTACTTC. As protein: CASSGVSGRVPEQYF. The V and J genes are TRBV6-2 or TRBV6-3 and TRBJ2-7, with 10 bases fitting TRBD2. Germline-derived CDR1 and CDR2 are MNHEY and SVGEGT. The CDR3 spans 15 residues. The V gene end was trimmed by 6 bases and the J gene end by 6 bases; junction bases not matched to a gene: 11.

Here the CDR3 reads CASTITGGAYQPQHF. The CDR3 DNA follows: TGTGCCAGTACCATCACAGGGGGGGCATACCAGCCCCAGCATTTT. V gene TRBV19 combines with J gene TRBJ1-5; TRBD1 aligns across 8 bases. J gave up 7 bases and V 7 bases, and 12 bases lay outside the gene matches. Germline lookup yields CDR1 LNHDA and CDR2 SQIVND (reference sequence). The CDR3 runs 15 residues.

This chain joins TRBV2 and TRBJ2-1; maybe TRBD2 (5 bases). V was shortened by 4 bases and J by 7 bases, with 14 bases between the two germline ends. The CDR3 is made up of 14 amino acids. The V gene's germline CDR1 is SNHLY and CDR2 FYNNEI. CDR3 sequence (DNA): TGTGCCAGCAGTGTTCGGGGATTGGGGAATGAGCAGTTCTTC. This gives the protein CASSVRGLGNEQFF.